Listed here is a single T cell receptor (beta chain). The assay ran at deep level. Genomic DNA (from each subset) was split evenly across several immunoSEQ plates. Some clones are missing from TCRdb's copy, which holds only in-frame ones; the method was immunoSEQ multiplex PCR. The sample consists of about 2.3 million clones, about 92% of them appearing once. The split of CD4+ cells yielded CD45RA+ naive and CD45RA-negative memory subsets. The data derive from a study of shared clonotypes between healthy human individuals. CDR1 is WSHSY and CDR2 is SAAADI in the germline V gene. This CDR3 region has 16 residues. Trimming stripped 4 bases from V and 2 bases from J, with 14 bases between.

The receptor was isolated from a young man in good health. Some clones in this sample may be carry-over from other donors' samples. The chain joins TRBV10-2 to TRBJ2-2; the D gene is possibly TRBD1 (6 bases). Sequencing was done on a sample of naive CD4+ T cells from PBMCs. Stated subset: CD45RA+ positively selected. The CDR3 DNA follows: TGCGCCAGCAGTGGGGGGCCCCATACCAACACCGGGGAGCTGTTTTTT. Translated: CASSGGPHTNTGELFF.